What follows is one T cell receptor beta chain and its context. Its antigen is currently unknown. This entry belongs to a study of CD8+ T cells in alopecia areata. As for the study in general: At a dose of 5 to 10 mg twice daily, oral tofacitinib was given to treated patients. General study results and limits: For baseline CD8+ expansion, any link to response stays uncertain with one nonresponder. While tofacitinib was given, many expanded lesional clones persisted in scalp and blood. In scalp, tofacitinib significantly decreased clonality and expanded CD8+ clones among the top 100.

Treatment given: oral pan-JAK inhibitor, 5-10 mg twice daily. Extracted RNA was reverse transcribed into cDNA, the sequencing template. Sequencing was performed with immunoSEQ multiplex PCR; in TCRdb, only in-frame clones are kept and a portion is missing. The sample has 250,000 to 300,000 clones; roughly 64% are singletons. The CDR3 is 14 amino acids. From germline, CDR1 is GTSNPN and CDR2 SVGIG (reference sequence). With 4 bases clipped from V and 2 bases from J, the junction kept 6 bases outside the gene matches. The receptor comes from a human donor with alopecia areata. Sequenced material: CD4+ T cells sorted from blood, taken at week 24, from a patient treated with tofacitinib. The chain recombines TRBV30 with TRBJ1-2; 8 bases agree with TRBD1. CDR3 sequence reads: CAWTGGRGNYGYTF. The CDR3 DNA reads TGTGCCTGGACAGGGGGCAGGGGGAACTATGGCTACACCTTC. Complete variable domain (other parts from reference TRBV30 and TRBJ1-2): SQTIHQWPATLVQPVGSPLSLECTVEGTSNPNLYWYRQAAGRGLQLLFYSVGIGQISSEVPQNLSASRPQDRQFILSSKKLLLSDSGFYLCAWTGGRGNYGYTFGSGTRLTVV.